Described below is a single T cell receptor (beta chain) sequence and its context. The repertoire was sequenced with immunoSEQ multiplex PCR; TCRdb's copy has only in-frame clones and lacks some. The sample lists 450,000 to 550,000 clones, around 74% occurring once. This CDR3 has 15 amino acids. Germline trimming cut 2 bases from V and 1 base from J; bases unmatched to any gene: 3. From germline, CDR1 is SGDLS and CDR2 YYNGEE. The sample comes from a study of shared clonotypes between healthy human individuals. The wider study: The donor group consisted of a couple of women and a few men, aged 18 to 49.

The V and J genes are TRBV9 and TRBJ2-1; 7 bases match TRBD2. The sequence was collected from a woman aged 40 to 50 in good health. Some clones in this sample may be carry-over from other donors' samples. Sequences were obtained from PBMCs. Written as DNA, the CDR3 is TGTGCCAGCAGCGTGGGGAGGGGATCCTACAATGAGCAGTTCTTC. Translation gives CASSVGRGSYNEQFF.